A selection of T cell receptor beta chains follows, all from one sample in a study of cytomegalovirus exposure and HLA in healthy donors. Only in-frame clones appear in the TCRdb table, and some are missing; sequencing was by immunoSEQ multiplex PCR. This table has around 200,000 clones, roughly four fifths appearing once. The sample comprised PBMCs. Receptors originate from a girl aged 5-17 years in good health and CMV-seronegative. Both conserved end residues are part of each CDR3. A D gene is named only where the DNA matches it firmly. Clone size is shown for a subset of rows, as once, few, many or a class of expanded clone.

d_call j_call v_call clone_size cdr3_aa cdr3_nt
TRBD1 TRBJ1-5 TRBV27 NA CASSLKGAGQGAINQPQHF TGTGCCAGCAGCCTTAAGGGGGCGGGACAGGGGGCAATCAATCAGCCCCAGCATTTT
NA TRBJ1-1 TRBV30 NA CAWSEDPSQEWWTEAFF TGTGCCTGGAGTGAAGACCCATCACAGGAATGGTGGACTGAAGCTTTCTTT
NA TRBJ1-4 TRBV7-8 NA CASSLAGWQGRNEKLFF TGTGCCAGCAGCTTAGCGGGGTGGCAGGGCCGGAATGAAAAACTGTTTTTT
TRBD1 TRBJ1-2 TRBV9 NA CASSVEDAGQGYGNYGYTF TGTGCCAGCAGCGTAGAGGACGCGGGACAGGGGTATGGAAACTATGGCTACACCTTC
NA TRBJ2-3 TRBV2 NA CASSEGSGALKADTQYF TGTGCCAGCAGTGAGGGGTCGGGAGCGTTAAAGGCAGATACGCAGTATTTT
NA TRBJ1-1 TRBV19 NA CASSESGELMGTRNTEAFF TGTGCCAGTAGTGAATCGGGAGAGCTTATGGGTACAAGGAACACTGAAGCTTTCTTT
NA TRBJ1-3 TRBV18 NA CASSDLSSGNTIYF TGTGCCAGCTCAGATCTGAGCTCTGGAAACACCATATATTTT
TRBD1 TRBJ1-4 TRBV2 NA CASSPQGTGSEKLFF TGTGCCAGCAGTCCCCAGGGGACAGGGAGTGAAAAACTGTTTTTT
TRBD2 TRBJ2-3 TRBV5-1 NA CASSLLAGRTDTQYF TGCGCCAGCAGCTTGCTAGCGGGACGCACAGATACGCAGTATTTT
NA TRBJ1-3 TRBV7-9 few CASSPDSRNTIYF TGTGCCAGCAGCCCAGATTCTAGGAACACCATATATTTT
NA TRBJ2-5 TRBV10-2 NA CAAGQEIQETQYF TGCGCCGCGGGTCAGGAGATCCAAGAGACCCAGTACTTC
NA TRBJ1-1 TRBV30 NA CAWRLQGQTEAFF TGTGCCTGGAGACTACAGGGACAAACTGAAGCTTTCTTT
NA TRBJ2-7 TRBV9 few CASSGSGYEQYF TGTGCCAGCAGCGGATCAGGGTACGAGCAGTACTTC
NA TRBJ2-3 TRBV28 NA CASTIRTESTDTQYF TGTGCCAGCACCATACGGACAGAAAGCACAGATACGCAGTATTTT
NA TRBJ1-1 TRBV29-1 NA CSEGGLGDGTEAFF TGCAGCGAAGGGGGATTGGGGGATGGTACTGAAGCTTTCTTT
TRBD1 TRBJ1-6 TRBV30 NA CAWDRDITPLHF TGTGCCTGGGACAGGGATATTACACCCCTCCACTTT
NA TRBJ1-1 TRBV18 NA CASSPPSVNTEAFF TGTGCCAGCTCACCACCGAGCGTAAACACTGAAGCTTTCTTT
NA TRBJ1-6 TRBV4-3 NA CASSQDSNSPLHF TGCGCCAGCAGCCAGGACAGTAATTCACCCCTCCACTTT
NA TRBJ2-7 TRBV4-2 NA CASSQPRQSPYEQYF TGTGCCAGCAGCCAACCCCGACAGTCTCCCTACGAGCAGTACTTC
NA TRBJ2-3 TRBV19 NA CASSNFPRTDTQYF TGTGCCAGTAGTAATTTCCCTCGGACAGATACGCAGTATTTT
NA TRBJ2-3 TRBV7-9 NA CASSLEGPSTHTQYF TGTGCCAGCAGCTTAGAGGGGCCCTCCACACATACGCAGTATTTT
NA TRBJ1-1 TRBV1 NA CTSSMDRDKAFF TGCACCAGCAGCATGGACCGGGACAAGGCTTTCTTT
NA TRBJ2-1 TRBV30 NA CAWSWRNEQFF TGTGCCTGGAGTTGGCGGAATGAGCAGTTCTTC
NA TRBJ2-7 TRBV30 NA CAWGLKRGGHQYF TGTGCCTGGGGCCTCAAGAGAGGGGGACATCAGTACTTC
TRBD1 TRBJ1-5 TRBV7-3 few CASSLRQGQPQHF TGTGCCAGCAGCTTACGACAGGGACAGCCCCAGCATTTT
NA TRBJ1-1 TRBV7-3 NA CASSLGAPRPITEAFF TGTGCCAGCAGCTTAGGGGCACCTCGACCGATCACTGAAGCTTTCTTT
NA TRBJ1-4 TRBV27 once CASSLSRANEKLFF TGTGCCAGCAGTTTATCGCGGGCTAATGAAAAACTGTTTTTT
NA TRBJ2-7 TRBV29-1 NA CSTIDTVQYF TGCAGCACCATTGACACAGTTCAGTACTTC
TRBD1 TRBJ1-5 TRBV6-5 NA CASSYSRGHNQPQHF TGTGCCAGCAGTTACTCGAGGGGGCACAATCAGCCCCAGCATTTT
NA TRBJ1-6 TRBV5-4 NA CASSGGGLGSPLHF TGTGCCAGCAGCGGGGGAGGTCTCGGCTCACCCCTCCACTTT
NA TRBJ2-2 TRBV10-3 few CAISEVTGELFF TGTGCCATCAGTGAGGTAACCGGGGAGCTGTTTTTT
NA TRBJ2-1 TRBV9 NA CASSVRGVNEQFF TGTGCCAGCAGCGTACGCGGGGTCAATGAGCAGTTCTTC
TRBD1 TRBJ1-2 TRBV27 NA CASSPSLGQGNNNYGYTF TGTGCCAGCAGCCCCTCCCTGGGACAGGGAAATAACAACTATGGCTACACCTTC
TRBD2 TRBJ2-1 TRBV7-6 once CASSFSLSGGTYNEQFF TGTGCCAGCAGCTTTTCGTTAAGCGGGGGAACCTACAATGAGCAGTTCTTC
TRBD1 TRBJ1-1 TRBV27 NA CASRLTGVNTEAFF TGTGCCAGCAGACTGACAGGGGTGAACACTGAAGCTTTCTTT
NA TRBJ2-1 TRBV2 NA CASSESSYNEQFF TGTGCCAGCAGCGAATCTAGCTACAATGAGCAGTTCTTC
NA TRBJ1-5 TRBV28 NA CASRPRGGRGNQPQHF TGTGCCAGCAGACCCCGGGGGGGTAGGGGCAATCAGCCCCAGCATTTT
NA TRBJ2-5 TRBV4-1 NA CASRGIGGTQYF TGCGCCAGCAGAGGCATCGGGGGGACCCAGTACTTC
NA TRBJ2-2 TRBV6-4 few CASHSLTGELFF TGTGCCAGCCATAGTCTCACCGGGGAGCTGTTTTTT
NA TRBJ1-3 TRBV6-5 NA CASSYSQSQGRNTIYF TGTGCCAGCAGTTACTCGCAGTCACAGGGAAGAAACACCATATATTTT